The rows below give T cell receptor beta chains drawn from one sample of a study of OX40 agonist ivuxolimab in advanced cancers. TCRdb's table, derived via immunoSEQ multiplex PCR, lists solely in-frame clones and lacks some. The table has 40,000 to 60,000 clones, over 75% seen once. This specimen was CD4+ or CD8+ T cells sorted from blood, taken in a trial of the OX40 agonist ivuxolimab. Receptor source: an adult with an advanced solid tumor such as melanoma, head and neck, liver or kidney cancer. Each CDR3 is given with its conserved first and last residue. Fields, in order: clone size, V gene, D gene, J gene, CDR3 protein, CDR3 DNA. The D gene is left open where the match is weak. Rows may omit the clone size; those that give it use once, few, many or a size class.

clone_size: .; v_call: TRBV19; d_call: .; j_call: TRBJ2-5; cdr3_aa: CASSIGAIQETQYF; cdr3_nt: TGTGCCAGTAGTATAGGCGCGATTCAAGAGACCCAGTACTTC
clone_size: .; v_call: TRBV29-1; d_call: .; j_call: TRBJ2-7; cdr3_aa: CSAASGDEQYF; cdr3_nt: TGCAGCGCGGCCAGCGGCGACGAGCAGTACTTC
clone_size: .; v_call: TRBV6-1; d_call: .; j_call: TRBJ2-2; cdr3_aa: CASSAGSGIYGELFF; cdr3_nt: TGTGCCAGCAGTGCGGGTAGCGGTATCTACGGGGAGCTGTTTTTT
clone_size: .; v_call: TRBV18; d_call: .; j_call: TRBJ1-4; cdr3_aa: CASSPPSRANEKLFF; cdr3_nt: TGTGCCAGCTCACCACCGAGTCGGGCGAATGAAAAACTGTTTTTT
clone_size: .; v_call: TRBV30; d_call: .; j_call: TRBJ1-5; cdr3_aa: CAWSVQADQPQHF; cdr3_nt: TGTGCCTGGAGTGTTCAGGCCGATCAGCCCCAGCATTTT
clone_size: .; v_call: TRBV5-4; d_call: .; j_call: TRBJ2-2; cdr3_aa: CASSLAPGGELFF; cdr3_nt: TGTGCCAGCAGCTTGGCCCCCGGCGGGGAGCTGTTTTTT
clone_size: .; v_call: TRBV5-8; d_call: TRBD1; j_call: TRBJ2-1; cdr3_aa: CASSRGQGYEQFF; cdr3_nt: TGTGCCAGCAGCCGAGGACAGGGCTATGAGCAGTTCTTC
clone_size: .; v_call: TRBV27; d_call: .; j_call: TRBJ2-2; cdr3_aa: CASSPRQYTGELFF; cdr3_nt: TGTGCCAGCAGTCCACGACAATACACCGGGGAGCTGTTTTTT
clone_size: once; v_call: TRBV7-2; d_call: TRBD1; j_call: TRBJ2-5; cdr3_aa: CASSQTGSLVWETQYF; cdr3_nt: TGTGCCAGCAGCCAGACAGGGTCCTTGGTGTGGGAGACCCAGTACTTC
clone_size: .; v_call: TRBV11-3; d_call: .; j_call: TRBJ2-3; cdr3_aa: CASSLLGGFSTDTQYF; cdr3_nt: TGTGCCAGCAGCTTATTGGGGGGCTTTAGCACAGATACGCAGTATTTT
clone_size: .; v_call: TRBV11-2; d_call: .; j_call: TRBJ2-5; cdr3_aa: CASSSPWSVETQYF; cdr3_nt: TGTGCCAGCAGCTCCCCGTGGTCCGTGGAGACCCAGTACTTC
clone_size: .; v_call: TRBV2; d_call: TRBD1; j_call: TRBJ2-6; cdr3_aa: CASIPDRAGANVLTF; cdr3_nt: TGTGCCAGCATCCCCGACAGGGCTGGGGCCAACGTCCTGACTTTC
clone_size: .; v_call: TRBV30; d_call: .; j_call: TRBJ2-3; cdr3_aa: CAWGPRGFRDTQYF; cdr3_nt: TGTGCCTGGGGACCCAGGGGCTTTAGAGATACGCAGTATTTT
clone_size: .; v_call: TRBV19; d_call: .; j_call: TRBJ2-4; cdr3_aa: CASSERSPGLMLAKNIQYF; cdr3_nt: TGTGCCAGTAGCGAAAGATCTCCTGGACTGATGCTAGCCAAAAACATTCAGTACTTC
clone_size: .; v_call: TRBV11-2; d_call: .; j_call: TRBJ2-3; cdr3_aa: CASSNWDTQYF; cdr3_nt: TGTGCCAGCAGTAATTGGGATACGCAGTATTTT
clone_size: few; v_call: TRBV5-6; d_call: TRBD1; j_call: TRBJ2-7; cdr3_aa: CASSLFGDRGRNGEQYF; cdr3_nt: TGTGCCAGCAGCTTGTTTGGGGACAGGGGGCGAAATGGCGAGCAGTACTTC
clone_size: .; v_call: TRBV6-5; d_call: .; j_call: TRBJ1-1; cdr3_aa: CASGGTLRNTEAFF; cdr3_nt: TGTGCCAGCGGGGGGACACTACGTAACACTGAAGCTTTCTTT
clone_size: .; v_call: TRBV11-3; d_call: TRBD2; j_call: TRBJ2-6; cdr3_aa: CASSLRTSGRFSGANVLTF; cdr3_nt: TGTGCCAGCAGCCTACGGACTAGCGGGAGATTCTCTGGGGCCAACGTCCTGACTTTC
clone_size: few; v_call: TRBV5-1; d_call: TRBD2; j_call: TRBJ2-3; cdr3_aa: CASSRTSGTTDTQYF; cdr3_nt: TGCGCCAGCAGCCGAACTAGCGGGACCACAGATACGCAGTATTTT
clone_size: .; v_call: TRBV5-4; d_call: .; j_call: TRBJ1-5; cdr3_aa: CASSFTPNQPQHF; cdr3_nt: TGTGCCAGCAGCTTTACTCCGAATCAGCCCCAGCATTTT
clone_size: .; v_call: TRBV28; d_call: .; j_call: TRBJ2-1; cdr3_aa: CASSSISPSYNEQFF; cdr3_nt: TGTGCCAGCAGTTCCATAAGCCCCTCCTACAATGAGCAGTTCTTC
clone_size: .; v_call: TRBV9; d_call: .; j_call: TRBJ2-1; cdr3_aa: CASSVAGKDYNEQFF; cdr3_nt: TGTGCCAGCAGCGTAGCAGGGAAGGACTACAATGAGCAGTTCTTC